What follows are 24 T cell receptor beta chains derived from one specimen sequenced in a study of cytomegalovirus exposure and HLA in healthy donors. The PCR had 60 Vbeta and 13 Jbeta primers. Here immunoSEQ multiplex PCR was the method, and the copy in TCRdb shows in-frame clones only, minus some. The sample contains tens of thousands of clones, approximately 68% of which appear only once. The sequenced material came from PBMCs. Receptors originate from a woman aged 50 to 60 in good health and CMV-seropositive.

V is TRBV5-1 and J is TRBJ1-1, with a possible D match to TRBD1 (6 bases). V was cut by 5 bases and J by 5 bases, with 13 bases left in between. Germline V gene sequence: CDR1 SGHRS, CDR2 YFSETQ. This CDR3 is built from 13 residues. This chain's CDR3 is CASSFNRETEAFF. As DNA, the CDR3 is TGCGCCAGCAGTTTTAACAGGGAGACTGAAGCTTTCTTT.

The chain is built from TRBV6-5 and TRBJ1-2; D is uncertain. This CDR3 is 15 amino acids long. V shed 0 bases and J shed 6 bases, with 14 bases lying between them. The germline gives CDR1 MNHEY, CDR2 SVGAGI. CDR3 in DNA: TGTGCCAGCAGTTACTCGGTAGGGAGGAAGGATGGCTACACCTTC. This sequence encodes CASSYSVGRKDGYTF.

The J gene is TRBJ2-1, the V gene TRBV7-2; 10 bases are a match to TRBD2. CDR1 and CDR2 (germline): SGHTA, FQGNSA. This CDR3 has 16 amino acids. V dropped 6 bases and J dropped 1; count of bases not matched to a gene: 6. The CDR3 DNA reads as TGTGCCAGCAGAACTCCTAGCGGGGGTTCCTACAATGAGCAGTTCTTC. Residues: CASRTPSGGSYNEQFF. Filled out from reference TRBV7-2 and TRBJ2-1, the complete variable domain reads GAGVSQSPSNKVTEKGKDVELRCDPISGHTALYWYRQSLGQGLEFLIYFQGNSAPDKSGLPSDRFSAERTGGSVSTLTIQRTQQEDSAVYLCASRTPSGGSYNEQFFGPGTRLTVL.

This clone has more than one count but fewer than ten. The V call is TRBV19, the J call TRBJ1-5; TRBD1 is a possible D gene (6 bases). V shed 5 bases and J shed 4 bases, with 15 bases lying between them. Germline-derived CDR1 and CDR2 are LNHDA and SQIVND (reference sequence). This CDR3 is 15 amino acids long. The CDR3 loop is CASSPSGDGNQPQHF. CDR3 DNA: TGTGCCAGTAGTCCATCAGGGGATGGAAATCAGCCCCAGCATTTT.

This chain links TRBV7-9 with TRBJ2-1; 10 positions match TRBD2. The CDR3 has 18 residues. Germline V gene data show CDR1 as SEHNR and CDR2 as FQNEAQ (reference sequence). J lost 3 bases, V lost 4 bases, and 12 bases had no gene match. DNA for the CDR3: TGTGCCAGCAGCTCAGAATCTGGGCTAGCGGGGGTCTACAATGAGCAGTTCTTC. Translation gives CASSSESGLAGVYNEQFF.

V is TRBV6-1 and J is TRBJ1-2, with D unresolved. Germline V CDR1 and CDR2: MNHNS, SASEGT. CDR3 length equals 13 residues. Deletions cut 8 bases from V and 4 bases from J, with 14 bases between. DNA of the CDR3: TGTGCCAGCTCCCGAGACATCATCTATGGCTACACCTTC. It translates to CASSRDIIYGYTF.

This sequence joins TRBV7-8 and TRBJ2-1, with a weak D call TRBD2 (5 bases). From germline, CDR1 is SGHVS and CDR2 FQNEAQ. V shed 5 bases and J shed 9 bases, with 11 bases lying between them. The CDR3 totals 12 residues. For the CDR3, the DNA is TGTGCCAGCAGCCCGATTGGAGGTGAGCAGTTCTTC. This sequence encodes CASSPIGGEQFF.

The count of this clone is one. The CDR3: CASSSTYSSGANVLTF. CDR3 nucleotide sequence: TGTGCCAGCAGTTCTACTTATAGCTCTGGGGCCAACGTCCTGACTTTC. This chain uses TRBV27 with TRBJ2-6; unclear D gene. Trimming removed 4 bases at V and 0 bases at J, with 10 bases between. CDR3 length: 16 amino acids. The germline CDR1 and CDR2 sequences are MNHEY and SMNVEV (reference sequence).

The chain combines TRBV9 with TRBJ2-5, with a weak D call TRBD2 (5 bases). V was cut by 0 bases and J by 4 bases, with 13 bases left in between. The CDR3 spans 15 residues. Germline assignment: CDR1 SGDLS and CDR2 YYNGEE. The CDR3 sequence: CASSVAEIGRETQYF. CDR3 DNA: TGTGCCAGCAGCGTAGCCGAGATAGGGAGAGAGACCCAGTACTTC. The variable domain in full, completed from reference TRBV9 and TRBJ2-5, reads DSGVTQTPKHLITATGQRVTLRCSPRSGDLSVYWYQQSLDQGLQFLIQYYNGEERAKGNILERFSAQQFPDLHSELNLSSLELGDSALYFCASSVAEIGRETQYFGPGTRLLVL.

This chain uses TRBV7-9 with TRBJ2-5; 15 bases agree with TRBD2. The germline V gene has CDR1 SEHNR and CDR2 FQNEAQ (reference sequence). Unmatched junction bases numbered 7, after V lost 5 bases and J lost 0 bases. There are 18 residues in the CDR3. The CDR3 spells CASSPGLAGGDYQETQYF. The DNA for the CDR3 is TGTGCCAGCAGCCCGGGACTAGCGGGGGGCGATTACCAAGAGACCCAGTACTTC.

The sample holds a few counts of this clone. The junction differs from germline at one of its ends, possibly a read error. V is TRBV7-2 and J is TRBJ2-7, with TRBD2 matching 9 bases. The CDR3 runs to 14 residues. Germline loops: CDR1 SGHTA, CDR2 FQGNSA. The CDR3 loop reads CASSLAGPSYEQYF. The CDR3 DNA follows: TGTGCCAGCAGCCTAGCGGGGCCTTCCTACGAGCAGTACTTC.

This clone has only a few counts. As DNA, the CDR3 is TGTGCCAGCAGCTTGGCCACAGGGGGTGACTATGGCTACACCTTC. Residues: CASSLATGGDYGYTF. The chain has TRBV5-6 and TRBJ1-2; the match to TRBD1 covers 8 bases. The CDR3 is 15 residues long. CDR1 is SGHDT and CDR2 is YYEEEE in the germline V gene. V lost 0 bases and J lost 3; bases outside the gene matches: 4.

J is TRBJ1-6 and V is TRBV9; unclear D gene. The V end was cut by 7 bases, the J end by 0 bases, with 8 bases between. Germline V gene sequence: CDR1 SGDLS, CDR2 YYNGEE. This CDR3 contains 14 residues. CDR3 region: CASCGGSYNSPLHF. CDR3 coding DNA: TGTGCCAGCTGTGGAGGCTCCTATAATTCACCCCTCCACTTT.

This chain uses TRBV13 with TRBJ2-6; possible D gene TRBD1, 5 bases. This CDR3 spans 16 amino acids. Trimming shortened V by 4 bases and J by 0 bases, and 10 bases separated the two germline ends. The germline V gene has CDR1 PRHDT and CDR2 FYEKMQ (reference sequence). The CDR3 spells CASSSTANSGANVLTF. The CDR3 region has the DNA TGTGCCAGCAGCTCGACAGCAAACTCTGGGGCCAACGTCCTGACTTTC.

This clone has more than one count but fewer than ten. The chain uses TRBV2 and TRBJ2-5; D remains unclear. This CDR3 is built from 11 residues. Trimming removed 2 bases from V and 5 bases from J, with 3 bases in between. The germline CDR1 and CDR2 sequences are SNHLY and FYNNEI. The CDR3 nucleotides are TGTGCCAGCAGTGAATATGAGACCCAGTACTTC. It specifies CASSEYETQYF.

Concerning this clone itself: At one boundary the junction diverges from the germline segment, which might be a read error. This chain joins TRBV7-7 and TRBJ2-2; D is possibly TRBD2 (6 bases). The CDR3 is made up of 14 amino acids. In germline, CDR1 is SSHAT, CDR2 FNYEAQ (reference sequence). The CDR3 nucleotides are TGTGCCAGCAGCCTAGCCCCTAGCGCCGGGGAGCTGTTTTTT. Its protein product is CASSLAPSAGELFF.

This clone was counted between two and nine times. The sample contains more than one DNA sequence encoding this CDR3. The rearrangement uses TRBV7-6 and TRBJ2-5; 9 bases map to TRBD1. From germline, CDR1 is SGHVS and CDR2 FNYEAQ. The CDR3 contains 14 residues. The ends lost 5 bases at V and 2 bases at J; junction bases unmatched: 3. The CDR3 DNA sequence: TGTGCCAGCAGCAGAGGACAGGGGCAAGAGACCCAGTACTTC. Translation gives CASSRGQGQETQYF. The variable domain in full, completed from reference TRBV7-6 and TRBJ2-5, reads GAGVSQSPRYKVTKRGQDVALRCDPISGHVSLYWYRQALGQGPEFLTYFNYEAQQDKSGLPNDRFSAERPEGSISTLTIQRTEQRDSAMYRCASSRGQGQETQYFGPGTRLLVL.

The CDR3 loop is CASSRDRVSSYEQYF. For the CDR3, the DNA is TGTGCCAGTAGTAGGGACAGGGTCAGCTCCTACGAGCAGTACTTC. The chain uses TRBV19 and TRBJ2-7; 9 bases align to TRBD1. The CDR3 spans 15 residues. CDR1 is LNHDA, CDR2 SQIVND, per germline (reference sequence). Trimming cost V 4 bases and J 0 bases; bases outside gene matches: 4.

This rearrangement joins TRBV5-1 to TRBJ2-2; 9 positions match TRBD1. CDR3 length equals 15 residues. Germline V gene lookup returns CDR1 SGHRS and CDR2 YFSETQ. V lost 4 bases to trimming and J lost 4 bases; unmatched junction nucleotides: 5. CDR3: CASSITGGTTGELFF. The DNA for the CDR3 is TGCGCCAGCAGCATTACAGGGGGCACCACCGGGGAGCTGTTTTTT.

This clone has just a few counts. CDR3 in amino acids: CASSPVEAGSPNEQFF. CDR3 sequence (DNA): TGTGCCAGTAGCCCCGTCGAAGCGGGGTCCCCCAATGAGCAGTTCTTC. The chain couples TRBV19 to TRBJ2-1; 7 bases are shared with TRBD2. This CDR3 has 16 residues. The V gene end was trimmed by 6 bases and the J gene end by 6 bases; junction bases not matched to a gene: 14. CDR1 and CDR2 (germline): LNHDA, SQIVND (reference sequence).

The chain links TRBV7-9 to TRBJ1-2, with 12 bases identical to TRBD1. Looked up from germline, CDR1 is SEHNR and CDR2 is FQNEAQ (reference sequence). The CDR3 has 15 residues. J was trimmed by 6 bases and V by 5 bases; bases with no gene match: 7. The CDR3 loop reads CASSRRDRGRNGYTF. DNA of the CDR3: TGTGCCAGCAGCCGCCGGGACAGGGGGCGAAATGGCTACACCTTC.

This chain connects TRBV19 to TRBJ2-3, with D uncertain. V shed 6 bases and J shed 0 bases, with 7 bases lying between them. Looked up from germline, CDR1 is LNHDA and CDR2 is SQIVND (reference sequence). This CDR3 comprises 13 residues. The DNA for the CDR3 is TGTGCCAGTAGCGACACTAGCACAGATACGCAGTATTTT. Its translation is CASSDTSTDTQYF.

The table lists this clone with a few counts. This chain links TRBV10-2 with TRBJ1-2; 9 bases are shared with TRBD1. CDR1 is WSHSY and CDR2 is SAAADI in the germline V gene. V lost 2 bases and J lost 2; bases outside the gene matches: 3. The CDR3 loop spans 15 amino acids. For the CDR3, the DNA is TGCGCCAGCAGTGAGGGAGGGACAGGGAACTATGGCTACACCTTC. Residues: CASSEGGTGNYGYTF.

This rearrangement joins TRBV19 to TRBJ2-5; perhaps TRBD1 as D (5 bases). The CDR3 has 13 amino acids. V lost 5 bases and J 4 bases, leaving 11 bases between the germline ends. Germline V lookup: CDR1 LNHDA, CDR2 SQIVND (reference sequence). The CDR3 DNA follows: TGTGCCAGTAGTTTTGACAGTCGAGAGACCCAGTACTTC. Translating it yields CASSFDSRETQYF.